This T cell receptor beta chain was sequenced in a study of T cells in Graves' hyperthyroidism and ophthalmopathy. Findings and limits, study-wide: Most thyroid-expanded clonotypes above 0.001 were also found in blood.

Ophthalmopathy patients all had a Clinical Activity Score of at least 3, a NOSPECS grade of at least 4 and disease under 3 months old. Those patients with uncontrolled infection, other autoimmune disease, pregnancy or lactation were excluded. This clonotype was seen at least ten times. What it binds is unknown. Regions amplified from RNA transcripts were the TCR beta CDR3 regions. With the HTBI primer set, the TCR CDR3 went through a first round of RT-PCR. MiXCR was run by TCRdb on the multiplex PCR reads, yielding one entry per CDR3 protein. Here the sample spans 450,000 to 600,000 distinct CDR3 sequences, 15% to 20% being singletons. The CDR3 consists of 19 residues. CDR1 and CDR2 from the germline V gene are SGHTA and FQGTGA. V lost 5 bases, J lost 4 bases, and 27 bases lay in between.

Sample: blood. J is TRBJ1-5 and V is TRBV7-3; maybe TRBD1 (5 bases). This TCR was recovered from a man aged 35 to 55 with Graves' ophthalmopathy. The DNA of the CDR3 is TGTGCCAGCAGCCCACACCTTTCGGGGCATCCCGCGCGAAATCAGCCCCAGCATTTT. This gives the protein CASSPHLSGHPARNQPQHF.